The TCR beta chain described here comes from a study of cytomegalovirus exposure and HLA in healthy donors (dated by TCRdb to the late 2010s). As for the study more broadly: According to an earlier analysis of 450 to 650 of the donors, 150 million to 200 million T cells yielded 90 million to 140 million unique TCR beta sequences and less than 300 Gb of sequence data. The T cell repertoires of several hundred subjects were profiled by immunosequencing and related to cytomegalovirus serostatus. In the later analysis, no new phenotypic data were used to find candidate immune exposures; instead, reliance was placed on TCR beta sequences and their occurrence across donors. HLA typing included class I and class II loci at four-digit resolution. In a later analysis, previously published TCR beta repertoires from about 670 donors were re-analyzed and high-resolution HLA genotyping was added so that TCR occurrence patterns could be studied. Roughly 5 DR-DQ haplotypes were treated as single units for association and clustering because of strong linkage in the cohort. A later genetic analysis used genome-wide SNP genotypes for about 60% of the roughly 700 donors, treating that subset as a discovery cohort. Across 398 genotyped donors of the cohort, an average of roughly 200,000 unique TCR beta nucleotide sequences per donor were sequenced, and roughly 20% of those sequences were non-productive. In addition to the first cohort of roughly 700 subjects, a separate validation cohort of approximately 130 different subjects was used. Every discovery cohort repertoire had been produced on one sequencing platform. The genetic ancestry cluster associated with self-reported Caucasian donors included over 65% of the roughly 390 genotyped donors. In an earlier analysis of roughly 600 of the donors, high-throughput TCR beta sequencing was used to judge whether each TCR beta V gene segment behaved as functional or pseudogenic. Donor age, sex, ethnicity and CMV serostatus were collected together with the repertoire data. The study aimed to test whether cataloging public T cell receptors could reveal signatures of past pathogen exposure. Approximately 300 gigabases of sequencing data and tens of millions of unique TCR sequences were included in an early release covering 500 to 750 HLA-typed donors. High-throughput TCR immunosequencing, statistical association of individual TCRs with disease status, and machine learning were combined to predict cytomegalovirus infection status. The number of donors typed differed by locus, with 629-630 for A, B, C, DRB1 and DQB1, roughly 520 for DQA1, 600 to 610 for DPA1, and over 400 for DPB1. The study at large found these results: The 87-base-pair reads could not distinguish some IMGT-functional V segments, including TRBV6-2 and TRBV6-3, so those segments were excluded. While some public TCRs were present in many individuals, most TCR sequences turned up only very rarely across donors. In a later analysis, TCR association rates were found to vary across HLA loci, with the most associated TCRs seen for DRB1 alleles and the fewest for HLA-C alleles. In a later genetic analysis, fewer N-insertions in productive TCRs were reported among donors in an Asian-associated ancestry cluster than the approximately 670-donor mean. A cluster of highly shared sequence variants was judged likely to be a technical artifact of the sequencing pipeline. This cohort had only TCR beta chains sequenced, and the lack of alpha or paired-chain data limited which features could be detected. The classifier was reported to diagnose cytomegalovirus status with high specificity and sensitivity in both the original and validation cohorts. It was suggested by the authors that the approach could potentially be generalized to other disease states and immunological phenotypes. A further reported finding was that TCR beta sequences accurately predicted the HLA-A and HLA-B alleles for most subjects in the first cohort. Roughly uniform sequencing depth across donors was assumed in presence/absence analyses, although this assumption may not hold. For the cohort, immune exposure information was limited to CMV serostatus. HLA typing was unavailable for some donors at each locus, so association tests used only the typed subset. Several of the top co-occurrence clusters appeared to be linked to parvovirus B19, influenza, CMV and Epstein-Barr virus, according to a later analysis. Broadly in line with IMGT annotations, most TCR beta V segments showed up in productive rearrangements about 87% or about 30% of the time in an earlier analysis of a few hundred of the donors. Because counts were too low, around 18 rarely observed V segments, including chromosome 9 orphons, were left out of the earlier analysis of about 620 of the donors. A later genetic analysis associated a missense DCLRE1C variant with V-gene and J-gene trimming of TCR beta chains, and an independent cohort replicated the association. Three of the identified cytomegalovirus-associated TCR beta chains were confirmed in vitro to be specific for cytomegalovirus antigens. In a later analysis, most CMV-associated TCR beta chains were found to appear HLA-restricted, with HLA associations seemingly driven largely by CMV exposure. A later analysis associated some 17,000 TCR beta sequences with specific HLA alleles at a false discovery rate of 0.05. Strong co-occurrence of HLA alleles, especially DR and DQ, made assigning TCR associations to individual alleles difficult. A total of roughly 160 TCR beta chains were listed by the study as associated with cytomegalovirus. A later analysis found that HLA-associated TCR beta chains were more clonally expanded and had lower generation probabilities than equally common non-associated chains. Linkage disequilibrium might explain the correlated functional status among segregating V segments, but an unknown experimental factor could not be excluded.

Library preparation employed the immunoSEQ multiplex PCR assay. For the multiplex PCR, a mixture combining 60 forward primers for TCR Vbeta segments and 13 reverse primers for TCR Jbeta segments was used. Amplification of the CDR3 region of rearranged TCR beta genes was performed with a multiplex PCR assay on genomic DNA. Amplified TCR beta libraries were sequenced as 87-base-pair reads on the Illumina HiSeq System. The study's processing was this. A later analysis tallied approximately 87 million unique TCR beta chains across the roughly 610 repertoires, and some 10 million of those chains were shared by two or more donors. Raw reads were error-corrected and collapsed into unique sequences with a nearest-neighbor algorithm that merged closely related sequences to remove PCR and sequencing errors. CDR3 sequences were aligned to IMGT reference sequences to assign V, D and J gene segments. For a sequence to be retained, a match of at least six nucleotides to both a V gene segment and a J gene segment was required. A rearrangement was called productive if the CDR3 had no stop codons and remained in frame with V and J, and every other rearrangement was called non-productive. CDR3 was defined by IMGT convention, running from the second conserved V-encoded cysteine to the conserved J-encoded phenylalanine. The earlier analysis of 500 to 750 of the donors excluded any sequence lacking an unambiguous match to a single V gene segment. An earlier analysis of some 500 of the donors classified V segments as functional when productive rearrangements were above 56.7% and as segregating when the standard deviation between donors was above 5%. A statistical classification framework was built for diagnosing cytomegalovirus status from the catalog of TCR beta chain sequences. In a later analysis, TCR nucleotide sequences were compared against IMGT/GENE-DB human TR gene sequences so that V and J genes could be assigned. Using the TCRdist pipeline, a later analysis assigned CDR3 sequences along with most-parsimonious VDJ recombination scenarios. In a later analysis, each TCR beta chain was defined by its CDR3 amino acid sequence together with its V-gene family, and reads lacking a unique V-gene family were excluded. In a later analysis, some 600 highly shared, low-generation-probability nucleotide sequences were removed to address suspected cross-contamination and a sequencing artifact. A later analysis calculated a clonal expansion index for each public chain from normalized within-repertoire ranks of inferred template counts. A later analysis computed generation probabilities with a VDJ recombination model fitted to out-of-frame rearrangements, and checked the results against IGoR. In a later analysis, TCR-TCR, TCR-HLA and TCR-CMV co-occurrence was scored with hypergeometric tests, and a repertoire-size bias correction was applied to TCR pairs. False discovery rates were estimated in a later analysis by permuting HLA or CMV assignments 20 times. In a later analysis, co-occurring TCRs were grouped using DBSCAN, and TCRdist sequence similarity was added for clustering within HLA-allele-positive subsets. Repertoires with fewer than 30,000 or more than 120,000 public chains, plus five repertoires with anomalous nucleotide sharing, were excluded from co-occurrence clustering. TCRdb retrieved this table from immuneACCESS and kept in-frame rearrangements only. Not all clones are present; in checked studies, unresolved V genes account for under half, and no reason is known for the remainder. That table supplies the V and J calls and clone size; D and trimming were determined from the DNA. The sample profile shows around 69,000 clones; about 70% of them were found once. The ten largest clones represent around 9.7% of the sample.

A single count supports this clone. Its cognate antigen has yet to be identified. Base-call qualities are not available, and no considerably larger clone is one nucleotide away. The cohort comprised hundreds of healthy bone marrow donors. All cohort members were sampled while nominally healthy, although unrecorded immune exposures were likely present. The donor tested CMV seropositive, placing the donor among the 250 to 350 seropositive members of the cohort. Each donor provided a peripheral blood sample, and peripheral blood mononuclear cells were used for TCR beta sequencing. The Qiagen DNeasy Blood Extraction Kit was used to extract genomic DNA from the blood cell samples. Reading the germline V gene gives CDR1 MDHEN and CDR2 SYDVKM. The CDR3 holds 14 amino acids from the cysteine to the phenylalanine. Just the 42-base CDR3 DNA is kept, in frame starting at base 1. Germline trimming: 6 bases from V, 5 bases from J; junction bases outside gene matches: 4.

What was sequenced was PBMCs. This clonotype originated in a woman between 45 and 65 years old in good health and CMV-seropositive. Recombination connected TRBV28 to TRBJ1-2; TRBD1 fits 12 bases in the junction. CDR3 reads: CASRGQGAGYGYTF. The nucleotides read TGTGCCAGCAGGGGACAGGGGGCGGGGTATGGCTACACCTTC.